The T cell receptor beta chain described here comes from a study of T cell responses to AZD1222 COVID-19 vaccine. Germline CDR1 and CDR2: SGHTA and FQGNSA. V was trimmed by 7 bases and J by 2 bases, leaving 18 bases between them. The CDR3 has 15 amino acids. Findings and caveats of the study: Nearly half of unique spike-specific TCRs reportedly avoided B.1.351 and B.1.1.7 mutated regions.

A word on this clone: No antigen is known for it.

Profiled with immunoSEQ multiplex PCR; TCRdb holds only in-frame clones, not every one. This sample carries 100,000 to 150,000 clones, about 89% of them seen once, and the ten largest clones take about 10%. Sequencing used peripheral blood, obtained on day 0 of AZD1222 vaccination. V gene TRBV7-2 combines with J gene TRBJ2-7, with TRBD2 as a possible D gene (6 bases). The sequence came from an adult in good health. For the CDR3, the DNA is TGTGCCAGCACCCTCAGGGAGGCAGGGACCTACGAGCAGTACTTC. Translation: CASTLREAGTYEQYF.